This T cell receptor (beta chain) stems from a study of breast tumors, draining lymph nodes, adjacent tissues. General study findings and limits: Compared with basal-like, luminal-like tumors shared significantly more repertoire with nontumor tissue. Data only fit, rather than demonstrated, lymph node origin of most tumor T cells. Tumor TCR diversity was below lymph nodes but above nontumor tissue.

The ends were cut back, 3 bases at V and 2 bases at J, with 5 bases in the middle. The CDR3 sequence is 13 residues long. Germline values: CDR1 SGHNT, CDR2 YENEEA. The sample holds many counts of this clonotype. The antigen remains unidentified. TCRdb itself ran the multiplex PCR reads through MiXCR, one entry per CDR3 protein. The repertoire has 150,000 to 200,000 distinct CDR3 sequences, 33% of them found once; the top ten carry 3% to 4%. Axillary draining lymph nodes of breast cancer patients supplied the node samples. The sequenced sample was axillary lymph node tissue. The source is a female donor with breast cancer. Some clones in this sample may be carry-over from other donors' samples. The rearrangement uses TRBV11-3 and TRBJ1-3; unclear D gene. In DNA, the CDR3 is TGTGCCAGCAGCTTTAATCCTGGAAACACCATATATTTT. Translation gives CASSFNPGNTIYF.